This TCR beta chain came from a study of early T cells in non-severe SARS-CoV-2 infection. Looking at the study overall: Sequencing targeted bulk RNA from unsorted whole blood, leaving chains unpaired.

MiXCR, applied by TCRdb to the 5' RACE reads, yields one record per CDR3 protein. The repertoire holds 90,000 to 120,000 distinct CDR3 sequences, with more than 9.5% as singletons. V lost 6 bases and J lost 0, with 12 bases in between. The germline CDR1 and CDR2 sequences are SQVTM and ANQGSEA. This CDR3 is built from 15 residues. The V gene is TRBV29-1, the J gene TRBJ2-6; D uncertain. The receptor's source is an adult who was a healthcare worker with PCR-confirmed SARS-CoV-2 infection or an uninfected control (not recorded which). Material: whole blood. The CDR3 reads CSVLPSGSGANVLTF. DNA for the CDR3: TGCAGCGTCCTGCCCAGTGGCTCTGGGGCCAACGTCCTGACTTTC.